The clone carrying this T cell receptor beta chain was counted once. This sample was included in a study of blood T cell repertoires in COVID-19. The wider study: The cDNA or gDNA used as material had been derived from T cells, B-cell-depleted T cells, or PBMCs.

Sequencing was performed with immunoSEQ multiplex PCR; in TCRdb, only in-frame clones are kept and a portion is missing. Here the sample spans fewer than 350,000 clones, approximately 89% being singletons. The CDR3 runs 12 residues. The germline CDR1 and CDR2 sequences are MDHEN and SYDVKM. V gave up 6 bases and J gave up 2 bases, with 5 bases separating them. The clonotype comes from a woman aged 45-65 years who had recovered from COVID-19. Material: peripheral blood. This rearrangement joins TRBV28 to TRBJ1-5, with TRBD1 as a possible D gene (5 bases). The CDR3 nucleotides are TGTGCCAGCAGGGGGCGCAATCAGCCCCAGCATTTT. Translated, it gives CASRGRNQPQHF.